This record looks at one T cell receptor (beta chain) sequence and its context. The antigen remains undetermined. TCRdb re-derived calls from the 5' RACE reads in MiXCR, one entry per CDR3 protein. In the table there are around 390,000 distinct CDR3 sequences, around 20% of which are singletons. The V and J ends lost 5 bases and 4 bases, in that order; junction bases with no gene match: 10. Per germline, CDR1 SGHTA and CDR2 FQGNSA. This CDR3 is built from 15 residues. The data derive from a study of CD8 T cells in ankylosing spondylitis. Study results and caveats: Among TCR beta sequences, a motif of fewer than 10 highly homologous variants appeared characteristic of ankylosing spondylitis blood.

This TCR was sampled from a male donor with ankylosing spondylitis. The sequencing input was blood, either unsorted or a sorted T cell fraction (not recorded which). This chain connects TRBV7-2 to TRBJ1-2; 7 bases agree with TRBD1. The CDR3 DNA sequence: TGTGCCAGCAGCACCGCGCCGACAGGGTCCTATGGCTACACCTTC. The encoded protein is CASSTAPTGSYGYTF.